This record concerns one TCR beta chain sequence. This clonotype has ten or more counts. Which antigen it targets is not known. There are no base qualities to consult, and no much larger clone falls within one base. The data are from a study of T-cell reconstitution after alpha-beta-depleted transplantation in children (dated by TCRdb to about 2016). Turning to the overall study: T-cell immune reconstitution after TCRalphabeta/CD19-depleted allogeneic hematopoietic cell transplantation in children was quantitatively tracked in the study by means of TCR repertoire profiling.

Library construction relied on PCR. Sequenced on an Illumina HiSeq 2500. Molecular barcoding was employed in the preparation of TCR libraries, with unique molecular identifiers being used to normalize TCRbeta repertoire quantification. TCRdb trimmed the raw reads at Q25, called clones with MiXCR and kept productive beta chains. Each record represents a unique CDR3 protein, reported with the most common genes and DNA among its rows. Here the sample has around 200,000 distinct CDR3 sequences; approximately 7% occur a single time. The ten most abundant clones make up around 3% of the sample. Spanning cysteine to phenylalanine, the CDR3 consists of 16 amino acids. Only CDR3 DNA is held: 48 bases, read in frame from base 1. Looking up the germline V gene yields CDR1 SGHTA and CDR2 FQGNSA. Trimming removed 5 bases from V and 10 bases from J; the gene matches leave 14 bases unexplained.

Sample: PBMCs from the stem cell graft donor, taken from the stem cell graft. Recombination joined TRBV7-2 with TRBJ2-2; 9 junctional bases match TRBD1. This receptor was obtained from a human donor who donated a stem cell graft to a child with Wiskott-Aldrich syndrome. The DNA is as follows: TGTGCCAGCAGCCCATCCGGGACAGGGACCCTCCCGGAGCTGTTTTTT. It specifies CASSPSGTGTLPELFF.